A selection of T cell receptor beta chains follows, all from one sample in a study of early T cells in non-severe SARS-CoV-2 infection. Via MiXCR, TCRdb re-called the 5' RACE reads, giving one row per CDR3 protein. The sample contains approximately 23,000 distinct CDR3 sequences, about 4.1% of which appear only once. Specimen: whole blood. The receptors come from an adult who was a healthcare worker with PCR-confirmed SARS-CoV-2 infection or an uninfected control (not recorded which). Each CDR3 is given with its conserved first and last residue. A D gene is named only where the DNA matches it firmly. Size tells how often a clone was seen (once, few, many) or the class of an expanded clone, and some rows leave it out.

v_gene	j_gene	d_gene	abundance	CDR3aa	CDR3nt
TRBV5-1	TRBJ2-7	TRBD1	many	CASSGSGQGAYEQYF	TGCGCCAGCAGCGGCAGCGGACAGGGGGCCTACGAGCAGTACTTC
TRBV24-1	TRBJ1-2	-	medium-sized	CATSADTYGYTF	TGTGCCACCAGTGCGGACACCTATGGCTACACCTTC
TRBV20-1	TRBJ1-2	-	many	CSARRRAGRGTNYGYTF	TGCAGTGCTAGGAGGAGGGCAGGGAGGGGGACTAACTATGGCTACACCTTC
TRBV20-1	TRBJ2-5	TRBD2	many	CSASGTIQETQYF	TGCAGTGCCTCCGGGACTATCCAAGAGACCCAGTACTTC
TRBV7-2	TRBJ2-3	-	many	CASTQMRSDTQYF	TGTGCCAGCACCCAGATGAGGTCGGATACGCAGTATTTT
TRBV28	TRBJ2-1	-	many	CASHRDINEQFF	TGTGCCAGCCACCGGGACATAAATGAGCAGTTCTTC
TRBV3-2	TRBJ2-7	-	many	CASSQGVGYEQYF	TGTGCCAGCAGCCAAGGGGTCGGTTACGAGCAGTACTTC
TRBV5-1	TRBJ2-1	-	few	CASRQTTGLQGVNEQFF	TGCGCCAGCAGACAAACAACGGGACTCCAGGGGGTGAATGAGCAGTTCTTC
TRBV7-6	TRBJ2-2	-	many	CASSLAWGTGELFF	TGTGCCAGCAGCTTAGCTTGGGGCACCGGGGAGCTGTTTTTT
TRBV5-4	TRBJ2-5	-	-	CASSLEKEGQTQYF	TGTGCCAGCAGCTTGGAAAAGGAGGGACAGACCCAGTACTTC
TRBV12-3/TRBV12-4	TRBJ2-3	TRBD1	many	CASRTGGAVDTQYF	TGTGCCAGCAGGACAGGGGGCGCGGTAGATACGCAGTATTTT
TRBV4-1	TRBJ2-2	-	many	CASSQDYRASYTGELFF	TGCGCCAGCAGCCAAGACTACAGGGCGTCGTACACCGGGGAGCTGTTTTTT
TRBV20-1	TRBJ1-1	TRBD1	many	CSAGGGASEAFF	TGCAGTGCTGGAGGGGGCGCCAGTGAAGCTTTCTTT
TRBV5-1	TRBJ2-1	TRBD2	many	CASSLFPGLAGDDEQFF	TGCGCCAGCAGCTTATTTCCCGGACTAGCGGGGGACGATGAGCAGTTCTTC
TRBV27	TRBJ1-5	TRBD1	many	CASSPTRGVQPQHF	TGTGCCAGCAGCCCGACCAGGGGGGTTCAGCCCCAGCATTTT
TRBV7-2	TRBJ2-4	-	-	CASSLALGLAKNIQYF	TGTGCCAGCAGCTTAGCGTTGGGGCTAGCCAAAAACATTCAGTACTTC
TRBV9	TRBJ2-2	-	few	CASSVGGTGELFF	TGTGCCAGCAGCGTAGGGGGCACCGGGGAGCTGTTTTTT
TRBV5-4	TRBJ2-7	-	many	CASSLDGVYEQYF	TGTGCCAGCAGCTTGGACGGGGTATACGAGCAGTACTTC
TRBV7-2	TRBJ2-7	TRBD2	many	CASSRTSGGTSSYEQYF	TGTGCCAGCAGCAGGACTAGCGGGGGGACCTCCTCCTACGAGCAGTACTTC
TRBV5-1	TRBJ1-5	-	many	CASSLAGARNQPQHF	TGCGCCAGCAGCTTGGCGGGGGCTAGAAATCAGCCCCAGCATTTT
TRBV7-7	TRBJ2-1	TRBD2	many	CASSKSGGSYNEQFF	TGTGCCAGCAGCAAAAGCGGGGGCTCCTACAATGAGCAGTTCTTC
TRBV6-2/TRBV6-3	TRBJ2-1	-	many	CASSYSTYGESYNEQFF	TGTGCCAGCAGTTACTCAACCTACGGCGAATCCTACAATGAGCAGTTCTTC
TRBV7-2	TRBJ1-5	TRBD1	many	CASSPGGYNQPQHF	TGTGCCAGCAGCCCAGGGGGCTACAATCAGCCCCAGCATTTT
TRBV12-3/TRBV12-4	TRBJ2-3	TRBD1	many	CASSSRTGSNTQYF	TGTGCCAGCAGCTCTAGGACAGGGTCAAATACGCAGTATTTT
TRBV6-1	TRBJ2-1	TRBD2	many	CASMGLPRYNEQFF	TGTGCCAGCATGGGACTACCCCGCTACAATGAGCAGTTCTTC
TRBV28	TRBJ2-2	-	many	CASSTRKGPGELFF	TGTGCCAGCAGTACAAGGAAGGGGCCCGGGGAGCTGTTTTTT
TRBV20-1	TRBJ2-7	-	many	CSASVGGGREYF	TGCAGTGCTAGCGTGGGGGGTGGCAGGGAGTACTTC
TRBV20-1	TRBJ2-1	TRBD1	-	CSALTTGGYNEQFF	TGCAGTGCTCTTACGACAGGGGGCTACAATGAGCAGTTCTTC
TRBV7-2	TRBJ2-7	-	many	CASSPSSTVPTYEQYF	TGTGCCAGCAGCCCATCATCGACAGTTCCTACCTACGAGCAGTACTTC
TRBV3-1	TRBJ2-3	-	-	CASSQSLGGQDTQYF	TGTGCCAGCAGCCAAAGCCTGGGGGGGCAAGATACGCAGTATTTT
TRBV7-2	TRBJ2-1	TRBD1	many	CASSRGQSYNEQFF	TGTGCCAGCAGCCGGGGACAGTCCTACAATGAGCAGTTCTTC
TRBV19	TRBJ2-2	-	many	CASSIKGSTGELFF	TGTGCCAGTAGTATAAAAGGGAGCACCGGGGAGCTGTTTTTT
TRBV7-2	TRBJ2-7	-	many	CASSLGRGDEQYF	TGTGCCAGCAGCTTAGGGCGAGGGGACGAGCAGTACTTC
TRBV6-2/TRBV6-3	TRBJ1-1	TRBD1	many	CASSYVPGQGAEDTEAFF	TGTGCCAGCAGTTACGTCCCGGGACAGGGGGCAGAGGACACTGAAGCTTTCTTT
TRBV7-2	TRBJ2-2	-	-	CASSRRGLANTGELFF	TGTGCCAGCAGCCGACGCGGACTTGCGAACACCGGGGAGCTGTTTTTT
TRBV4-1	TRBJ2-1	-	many	CASSHPRGNEQFF	TGCGCCAGCAGCCATCCCAGGGGAAATGAGCAGTTCTTC
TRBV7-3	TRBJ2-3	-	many	CASSLGHHTDTQYF	TGTGCCAGCAGCTTAGGGCACCACACAGATACGCAGTATTTT
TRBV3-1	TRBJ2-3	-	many	CASSQYRQAGDTQYF	TGTGCCAGCAGCCAATACAGACAGGCGGGAGATACGCAGTATTTT
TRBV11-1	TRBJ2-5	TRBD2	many	CASSLGPTSGEQETQYF	TGTGCCAGCAGCTTAGGCCCGACTAGCGGGGAACAAGAGACCCAGTACTTC
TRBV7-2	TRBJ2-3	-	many	CASSLGPWGTDTQYF	TGTGCCAGCAGCTTAGGCCCCTGGGGCACAGATACGCAGTATTTT
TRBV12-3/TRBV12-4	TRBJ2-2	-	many	CASSSGRMSNTGELFF	TGTGCCAGCAGCTCGGGGCGGATGTCGAACACCGGGGAGCTGTTTTTT
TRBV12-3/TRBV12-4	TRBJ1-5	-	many	CASAGRYLEGNQPQHF	TGTGCCAGCGCCGGGCGATATCTTGAGGGCAATCAGCCCCAGCATTTT